This T cell receptor beta chain derives from a study of identical twins. Points from the study as a whole: In drawing conclusions, the study used cross-sectional statistical analysis and did not follow the same donors.

The V and J ends lost 4 bases and 8 bases respectively, with 12 bases between them. There are 14 residues in the CDR3. CDR1 is ENHRY, CDR2 SYGVKD, per germline. This clonotype was detected many times. As yet, its antigen is unknown. TCRdb analysed the 5' RACE reads with MiXCR anew, one entry per CDR3 protein. Of hundreds of thousands of distinct CDR3 sequences listed, approximately 24% are singletons. The same data also contributed to another study, on T cells expressing NK-cell markers.

The sample comprised CD4+ T cells sorted from blood. This receptor was identified in a woman between 18 and 29 years old in good health. This sequence joins TRBV10-3 and TRBJ1-6, with no clear D. This CDR3 reads CAISVTDSDSPLHF. DNA of the CDR3: TGTGCCATCAGTGTCACAGACTCTGATTCACCCCTCCACTTT.